The subject of this entry is one T cell receptor beta chain. This entry comes from a study of blood T cell repertoires in COVID-19. Study overall: Sources were T cells, B-cell-depleted T cells, or PBMCs; the material itself was cDNA or gDNA.

Produced via immunoSEQ multiplex PCR; TCRdb's table is partial and in-frame only. The table includes 200,000 or so clones, approximately 83% detected once. There are 11 residues in the CDR3. V lost 8 bases to trimming and J lost 10 bases, with 15 bases between them. Germline V gene lookup returns CDR1 SQVTM and CDR2 ANQGSEA. Living in under 30 US areas, the participants were between roughly 18 and 89 years of age. Recovered participants had two consecutive negative NP/OP PCR tests, healthcare professional clearance, or symptom resolution. The chain is built from TRBV29-1 and TRBJ2-1; TRBD2 might be the D (5 bases). The source is a man between 35 and 55 years old who had recovered from COVID-19. The material sequenced was PBMCs or T cells enriched from blood (not recorded which). The CDR3 DNA reads TGCAGCTCCCAAGAGCGGCAGGAGCAGTTCTTC. It is translated as CSSQERQEQFF.